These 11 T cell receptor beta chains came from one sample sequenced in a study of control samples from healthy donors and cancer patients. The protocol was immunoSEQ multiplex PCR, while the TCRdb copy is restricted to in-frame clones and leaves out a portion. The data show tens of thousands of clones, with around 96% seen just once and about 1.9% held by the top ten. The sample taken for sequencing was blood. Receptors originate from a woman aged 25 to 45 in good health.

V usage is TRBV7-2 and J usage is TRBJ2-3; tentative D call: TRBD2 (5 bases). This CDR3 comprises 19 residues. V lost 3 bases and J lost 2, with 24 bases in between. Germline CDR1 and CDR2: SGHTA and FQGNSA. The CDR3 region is CASSFRNPPGGEATDTQYF. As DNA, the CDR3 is TGTGCCAGCAGCTTCCGAAACCCCCCCGGAGGCGAGGCCACAGATACGCAGTATTTT.

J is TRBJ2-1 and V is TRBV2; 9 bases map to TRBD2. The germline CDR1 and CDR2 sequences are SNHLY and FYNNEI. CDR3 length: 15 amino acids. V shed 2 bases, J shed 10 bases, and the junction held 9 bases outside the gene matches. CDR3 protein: CASSETRAGGSEQFF. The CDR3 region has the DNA TGTGCCAGCAGTGAAACACGGGCGGGAGGGTCCGAGCAGTTCTTC.

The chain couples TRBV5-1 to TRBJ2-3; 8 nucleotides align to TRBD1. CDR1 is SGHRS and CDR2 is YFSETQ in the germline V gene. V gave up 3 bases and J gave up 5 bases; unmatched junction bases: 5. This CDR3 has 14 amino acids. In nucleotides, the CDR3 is TGCGCCAGCAGCTCAGGGGGCGCTGAAGATACGCAGTATTTT. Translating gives CASSSGGAEDTQYF.

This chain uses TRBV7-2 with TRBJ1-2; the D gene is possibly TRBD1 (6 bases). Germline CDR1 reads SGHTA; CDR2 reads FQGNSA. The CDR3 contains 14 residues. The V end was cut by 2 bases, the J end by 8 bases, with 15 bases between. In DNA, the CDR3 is TGTGCCAGCAGCTTATACAGGGCGGACGGGGGCTACACCTTC. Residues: CASSLYRADGGYTF. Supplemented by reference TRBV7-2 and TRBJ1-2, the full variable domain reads GAGVSQSPSNKVTEKGKDVELRCDPISGHTALYWYRQSLGQGLEFLIYFQGNSAPDKSGLPSDRFSAERTGGSVSTLTIQRTQQEDSAVYLCASSLYRADGGYTFGSGTRLTVV.

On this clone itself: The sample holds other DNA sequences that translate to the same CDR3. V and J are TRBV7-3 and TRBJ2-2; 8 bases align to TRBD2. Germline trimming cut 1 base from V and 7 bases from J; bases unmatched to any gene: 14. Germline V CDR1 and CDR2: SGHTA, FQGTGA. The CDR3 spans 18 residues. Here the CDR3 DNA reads TGTGCCAGCAGCTTAAACTCTAGCGGGCCCGTAACCAACGGGGAGCTGTTTTTT. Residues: CASSLNSSGPVTNGELFF. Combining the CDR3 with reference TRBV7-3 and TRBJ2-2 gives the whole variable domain GAGVSQTPSNKVTEKGKYVELRCDPISGHTALYWYRQSLGQGPEFLIYFQGTGAADDSGLPNDRFFAVRPEGSVSTLKIQRTERGDSAVYLCASSLNSSGPVTNGELFFGEGSRLTVL.

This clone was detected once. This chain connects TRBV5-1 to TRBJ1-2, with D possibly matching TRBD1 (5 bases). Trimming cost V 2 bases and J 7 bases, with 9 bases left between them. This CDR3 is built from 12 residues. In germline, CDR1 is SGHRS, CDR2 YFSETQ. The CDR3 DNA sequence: TGCGCCAGCAGCTTTACTGACAGTGGCTACACCTTC. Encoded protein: CASSFTDSGYTF.

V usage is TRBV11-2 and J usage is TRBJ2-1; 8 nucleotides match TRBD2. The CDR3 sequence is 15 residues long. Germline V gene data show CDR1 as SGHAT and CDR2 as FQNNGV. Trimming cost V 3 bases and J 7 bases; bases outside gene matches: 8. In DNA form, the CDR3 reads TGTGCCAGCAGCTTTAAAACGGGAGGGCTGAATGAGCAGTTCTTC. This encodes CASSFKTGGLNEQFF.

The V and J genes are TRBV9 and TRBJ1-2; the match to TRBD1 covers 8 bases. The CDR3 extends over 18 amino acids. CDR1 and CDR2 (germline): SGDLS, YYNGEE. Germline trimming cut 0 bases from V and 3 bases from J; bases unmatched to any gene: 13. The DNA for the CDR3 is TGTGCCAGCAGCGTAGGTTTGCCAGGGGGCGCGAGGGACTATGGCTACACCTTC. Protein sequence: CASSVGLPGGARDYGYTF. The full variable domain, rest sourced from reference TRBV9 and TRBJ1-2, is DSGVTQTPKHLITATGQRVTLRCSPRSGDLSVYWYQQSLDQGLQFLIQYYNGEERAKGNILERFSAQQFPDLHSELNLSSLELGDSALYFCASSVGLPGGARDYGYTFGSGTRLTVV.

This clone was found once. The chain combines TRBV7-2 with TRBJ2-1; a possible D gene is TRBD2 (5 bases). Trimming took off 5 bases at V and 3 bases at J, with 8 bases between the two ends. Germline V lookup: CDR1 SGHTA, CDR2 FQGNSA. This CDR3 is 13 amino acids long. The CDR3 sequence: CASSPTSYNEQFF. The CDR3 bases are TGTGCCAGCAGCCCAACTAGCTACAATGAGCAGTTCTTC.

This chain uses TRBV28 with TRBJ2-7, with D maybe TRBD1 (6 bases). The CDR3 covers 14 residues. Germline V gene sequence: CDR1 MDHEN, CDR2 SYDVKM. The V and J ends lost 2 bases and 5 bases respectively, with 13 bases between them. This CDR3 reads CASSLDQGWNEQYF. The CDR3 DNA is TGTGCCAGCAGTTTAGATCAGGGGTGGAACGAGCAGTACTTC. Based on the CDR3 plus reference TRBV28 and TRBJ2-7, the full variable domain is DVKVTQSSRYLVKRTGEKVFLECVQDMDHENMFWYRQDPGLGLRLIYFSYDVKMKEKGDIPEGYSVSREKKERFSLILESASTNQTSMYLCASSLDQGWNEQYFGPGTRLTVT.

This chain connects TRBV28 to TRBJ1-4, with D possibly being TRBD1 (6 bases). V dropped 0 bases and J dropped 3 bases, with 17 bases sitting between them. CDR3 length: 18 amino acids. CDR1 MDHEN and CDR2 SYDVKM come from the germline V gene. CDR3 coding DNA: TGTGCCAGCAGTTTATGGGTTGGATTGGGGGCTTCTAATGAAAAACTGTTTTTT. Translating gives CASSLWVGLGASNEKLFF.